This T cell receptor (beta chain) was obtained from a study of T cell responses to AZD1222 COVID-19 vaccine. Clones were sequenced by immunoSEQ multiplex PCR, and TCRdb holds only the in-frame ones, with some missing. Of fewer than 100,000 clones in the sample, 70% to 90% were seen once. Study results and caveats: Spike-specific TCR breadth and depth went up after people got two AZD1222 doses.

V gave up 4 bases and J gave up 7 bases; unmatched junction bases: 16. This CDR3 is built from 16 residues. The germline V gene encodes CDR1 SGHTA and CDR2 FQGNSA. Points on this clone: The target antigen is unknown.

This chain uses TRBV7-2 with TRBJ2-7, with 7 bases that match TRBD2. Here the sequenced sample was peripheral blood, taken 28 days after the second AZD1222 dose. The TCR originated in an adult who received the AZD1222 COVID-19 vaccine. The CDR3 region has the DNA TGTGCCAGCAGCTCCAGAGGGGACTACCTTTTAGGGGAGCAGTACTTC. The encoded protein is CASSSRGDYLLGEQYF.